These T cell receptor beta chains were read from a single sample in a study of cytomegalovirus exposure and HLA in healthy donors. The protocol was immunoSEQ multiplex PCR, while the TCRdb copy is restricted to in-frame clones and leaves out a portion. Across some 140,000 clones, the top ten clones capture just under 2% of the sample. What was sequenced was PBMCs. These receptors originate from a woman aged 55 to 70 in good health and CMV-seronegative. Both conserved end residues are part of each CDR3. A D gene is named only where the DNA matches it firmly.

>TRBJ1-1|TRBD1|TRBV5-1
CASSSRTGGPTEAFF
TGCGCCAGCAGCAGCCGGACAGGGGGTCCCACTGAAGCTTTCTTT
>TRBJ1-6|.|TRBV28
CASSPRSWGGPLHF
TGTGCCAGCAGTCCGCGGTCGTGGGGGGGTCCCCTCCACTTT
>TRBJ2-7|TRBD2|TRBV13
CASSYGTRGNEQYF
TGTGCCAGCAGCTACGGGACTAGAGGGAACGAGCAGTACTTC
>TRBJ2-3|.|TRBV10-2
CASSEGGTQYF
TGCGCCAGCAGTGAGGGAGGTACGCAGTATTTT
>TRBJ1-2|.|TRBV6-6
CASSTQALYGYTF
TGTGCCAGCAGTACCCAGGCTCTCTATGGCTACACCTTC
>TRBJ2-1|TRBD2|TRBV9
CASSPRLAGVYNEQFF
TGTGCCAGCAGCCCCCGACTAGCGGGAGTCTACAATGAGCAGTTCTTC
>TRBJ2-3|TRBD2|TRBV7-9
CASSPSGSRTDTQYF
TGTGCCAGCAGCCCGAGCGGGAGTAGGACAGATACGCAGTATTTT
>TRBJ1-1|.|TRBV11-2
CASSLDQGREAFF
TGTGCCAGCAGCTTAGATCAGGGTCGTGAAGCTTTCTTT
>TRBJ2-5|TRBD2|TRBV9
CASSARLAGGYQETQYF
TGTGCCAGCAGCGCGCGACTAGCGGGGGGGTACCAAGAGACCCAGTACTTC
>TRBJ1-1|TRBD1|TRBV19
CASSIQGAENTEAFF
TGTGCCAGTAGTATACAGGGGGCCGAGAACACTGAAGCTTTCTTT
>TRBJ1-6|.|TRBV5-4
CASSLDAGLGSPLHF
TGTGCCAGCAGCTTGGATGCGGGGTTAGGCTCACCCCTCCACTTT
>TRBJ2-2|TRBD2|TRBV11-2
CASRPRLAGDTGELFF
TGTGCCAGCAGACCCCGACTAGCGGGAGACACCGGGGAGCTGTTTTTT
>TRBJ2-1|TRBD1|TRBV4-2
CASSQARDRGNNEQFF
TGTGCCAGCAGCCAGGCCCGGGACAGGGGGAATAATGAGCAGTTCTTC
>TRBJ2-1|.|TRBV30
CAWSLRKQGRSYNEQFF
TGTGCCTGGAGTTTACGAAAACAGGGAAGATCCTACAATGAGCAGTTCTTC
>TRBJ1-2|.|TRBV2
CASRREDWAGYTF
TGTGCCAGTCGCAGGGAAGACTGGGCTGGCTACACCTTC
>TRBJ2-2|TRBD2|TRBV2
CASSEDLAENTGELFF
TGTGCCAGCAGTGAAGATCTAGCGGAGAACACCGGGGAGCTGTTTTTT
>TRBJ2-5|TRBD1|TRBV5-1
CASSLFDREETQYF
TGCGCCAGCAGCTTGTTTGACAGGGAAGAGACCCAGTACTTC
>TRBJ1-5|TRBD1|TRBV10-2
CATTTGVGSNQPQHF
TGCGCCACTACGACAGGGGTCGGGAGCAATCAGCCCCAGCATTTT
>TRBJ1-1|TRBD1|TRBV5-4
CASSSGQGVGTEAFF
TGTGCCAGCAGCTCTGGACAGGGAGTGGGCACTGAAGCTTTCTTT
>TRBJ1-3|.|TRBV6-1
CASSPGTAGNTIYF
TGTGCCAGCAGTCCTGGGACTGCTGGAAACACCATATATTTT
>TRBJ1-1|.|TRBV6-5
CAVHREGMTEAFF
TGTGCCGTCCACAGGGAGGGGATGACTGAAGCTTTCTTT
>TRBJ2-5|.|TRBV5-1
CASSLAGLALYQETQYF
TGCGCCAGCAGCTTGGCCGGGCTAGCGTTGTACCAAGAGACCCAGTACTTC
>TRBJ2-3|.|TRBV5-1
CASSLGGRSTDTQYF
TGCGCCAGCAGCCTTGGCGGGCGAAGCACAGATACGCAGTATTTT
>TRBJ2-3|TRBD2|TRBV7-9
CASSLSGLAADTQYF
TGTGCCAGCAGCTTATCGGGACTAGCAGCAGATACGCAGTATTTT
>TRBJ1-6|TRBD1|TRBV2
CASVTDRVMSPLHF
TGTGCCAGCGTGACGGACAGGGTCATGTCACCCCTCCACTTT
>TRBJ1-1|.|TRBV4-1
CASSQEGGTEAFF
TGCGCCAGCAGCCAAGAAGGGGGCACTGAAGCTTTCTTT
>TRBJ2-3|.|TRBV9
CASSAYTDTQYF
TGTGCCAGCAGCGCCTACACAGATACGCAGTATTTT
>TRBJ1-1|.|TRBV10-3
CAISESGGRPRTEAFF
TGTGCCATCAGTGAGTCGGGGGGACGGCCGAGAACTGAAGCTTTCTTT
>TRBJ2-1|.|TRBV9
CASSARLSGDEQFF
TGTGCCAGCAGCGCGCGACTTAGCGGAGACGAGCAGTTCTTC
>TRBJ2-1|TRBD2|TRBV19
CASSIRPSGRDEQFF
TGTGCCAGTAGTATACGGCCTAGCGGGAGGGATGAGCAGTTCTTC
>TRBJ2-7|TRBD1|TRBV5-1
CASSLGRGLSTYEQYF
TGCGCCAGCAGCTTGGGTAGGGGGCTTTCTACCTACGAGCAGTACTTC
>TRBJ2-1|TRBD2|TRBV14
CASSQGLAGGVEQFF
TGTGCCAGCAGCCAAGGACTAGCGGGGGGGGTTGAGCAGTTCTTC